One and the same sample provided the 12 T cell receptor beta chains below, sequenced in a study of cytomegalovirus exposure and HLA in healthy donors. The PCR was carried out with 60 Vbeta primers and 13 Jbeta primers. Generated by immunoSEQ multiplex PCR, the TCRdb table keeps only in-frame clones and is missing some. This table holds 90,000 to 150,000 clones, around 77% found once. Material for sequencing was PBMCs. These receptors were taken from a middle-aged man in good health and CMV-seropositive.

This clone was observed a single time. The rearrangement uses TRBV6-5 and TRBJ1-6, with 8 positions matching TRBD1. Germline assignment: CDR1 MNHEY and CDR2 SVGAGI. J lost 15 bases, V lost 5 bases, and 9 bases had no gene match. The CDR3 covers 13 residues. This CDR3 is CASSNRGTWILHF. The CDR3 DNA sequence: TGTGCCAGCAGTAACAGGGGGACCTGGATCCTCCACTTT.

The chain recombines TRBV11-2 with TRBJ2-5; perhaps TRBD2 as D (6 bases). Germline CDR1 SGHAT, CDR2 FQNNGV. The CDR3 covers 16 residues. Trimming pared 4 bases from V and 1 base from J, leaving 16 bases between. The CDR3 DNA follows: TGTGCCAGCAGCTCCCGGGGGTTCCGCCTCCAAGAGACCCAGTACTTC. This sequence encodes CASSSRGFRLQETQYF.

The CDR3 DNA sequence: TGTGCCAGCAGCGCCCGGTTGGAGGCCCTCTACGAGCAGTACTTC. Translation gives CASSARLEALYEQYF. V usage is TRBV9 and J usage is TRBJ2-7, with a tentative D call TRBD2 (5 bases). The V gene lost 3 bases and the J gene lost 3 bases, with 16 bases spanning the gap. CDR1 is SGDLS and CDR2 is YYNGEE in the germline V gene. This CDR3 comprises 15 residues.

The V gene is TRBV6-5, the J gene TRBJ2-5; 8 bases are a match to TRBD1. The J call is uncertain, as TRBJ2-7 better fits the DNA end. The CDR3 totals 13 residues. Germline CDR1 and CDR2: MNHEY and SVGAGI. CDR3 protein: CASSYDRGYEQYF. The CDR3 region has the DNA TGTGCCAGCAGTTATGACAGGGGATACGAGCAGTACTTC.

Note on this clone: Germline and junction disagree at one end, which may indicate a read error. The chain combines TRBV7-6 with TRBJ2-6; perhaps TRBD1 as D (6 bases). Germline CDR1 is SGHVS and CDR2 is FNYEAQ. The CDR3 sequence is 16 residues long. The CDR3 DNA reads TGTGCCAGCAGCAATAACAGGGTCTCTGGGGCCAACGGCCTGACTTTC. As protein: CASSNNRVSGANGLTF.

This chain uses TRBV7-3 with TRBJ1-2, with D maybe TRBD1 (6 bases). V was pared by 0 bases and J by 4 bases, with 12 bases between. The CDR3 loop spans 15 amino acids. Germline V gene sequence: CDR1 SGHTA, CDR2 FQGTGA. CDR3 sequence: CASSLTVTGFYGYTF. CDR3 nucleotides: TGTGCCAGCAGCTTAACGGTTACAGGGTTCTATGGCTACACCTTC.

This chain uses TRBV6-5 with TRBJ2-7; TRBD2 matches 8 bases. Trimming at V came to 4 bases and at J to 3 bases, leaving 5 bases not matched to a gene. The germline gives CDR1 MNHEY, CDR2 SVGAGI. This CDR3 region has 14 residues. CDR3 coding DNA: TGTGCCAGCAGTTCAAAGCGGGGGTACTACGAGCAGTACTTC. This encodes CASSSKRGYYEQYF.

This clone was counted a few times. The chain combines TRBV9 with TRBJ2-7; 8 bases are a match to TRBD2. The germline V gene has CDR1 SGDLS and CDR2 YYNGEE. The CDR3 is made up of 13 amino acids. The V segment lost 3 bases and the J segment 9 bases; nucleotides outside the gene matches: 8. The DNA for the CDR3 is TGTGCCAGCAGCGCGGAAGCGGCGGGGGGGCAGTACTTC. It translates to CASSAEAAGGQYF.

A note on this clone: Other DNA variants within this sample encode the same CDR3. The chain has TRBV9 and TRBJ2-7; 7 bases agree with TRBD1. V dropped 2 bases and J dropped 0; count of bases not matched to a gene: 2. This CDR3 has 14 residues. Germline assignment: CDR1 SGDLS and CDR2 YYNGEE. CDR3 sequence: CASSVRDSSYEQYF. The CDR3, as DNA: TGTGCCAGCAGCGTGAGGGACAGCTCCTACGAGCAGTACTTC.

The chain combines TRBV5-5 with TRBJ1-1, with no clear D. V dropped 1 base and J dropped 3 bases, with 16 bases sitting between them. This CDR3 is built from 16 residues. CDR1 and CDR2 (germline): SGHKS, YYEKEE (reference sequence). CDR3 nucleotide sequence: TGTGCCAGCAGCTTGCGCGCAGTGGCTAGGTACACTGAAGCTTTCTTT. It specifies CASSLRAVARYTEAFF.

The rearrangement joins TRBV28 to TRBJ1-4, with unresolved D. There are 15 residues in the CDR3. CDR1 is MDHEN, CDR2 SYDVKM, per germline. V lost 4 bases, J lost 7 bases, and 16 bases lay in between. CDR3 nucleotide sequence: TGTGCCAGCAGTTCCCCCAAGCTAGGAGGTGAAAAACTGTTTTTT. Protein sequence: CASSSPKLGGEKLFF.

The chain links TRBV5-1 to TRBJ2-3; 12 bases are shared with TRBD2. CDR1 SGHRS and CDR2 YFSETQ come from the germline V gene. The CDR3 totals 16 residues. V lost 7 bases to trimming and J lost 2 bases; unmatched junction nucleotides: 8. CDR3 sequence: CASRAGTSGLTDTQYF. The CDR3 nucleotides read TGCGCCAGCCGCGCCGGGACTAGCGGGCTCACAGATACGCAGTATTTT.